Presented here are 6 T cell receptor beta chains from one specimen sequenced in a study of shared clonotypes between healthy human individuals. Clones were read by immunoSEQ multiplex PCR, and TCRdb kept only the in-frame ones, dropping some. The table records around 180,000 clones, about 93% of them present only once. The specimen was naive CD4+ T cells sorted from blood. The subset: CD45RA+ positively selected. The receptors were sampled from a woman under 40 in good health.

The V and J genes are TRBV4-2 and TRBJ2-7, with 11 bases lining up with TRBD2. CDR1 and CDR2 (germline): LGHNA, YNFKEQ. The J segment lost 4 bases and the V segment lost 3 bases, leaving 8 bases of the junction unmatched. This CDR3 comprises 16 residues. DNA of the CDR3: TGTGCCAGCAGCCAGGCCGTAGCGGGAGGGCCTTACGAGCAGTACTTC. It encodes CASSQAVAGGPYEQYF.

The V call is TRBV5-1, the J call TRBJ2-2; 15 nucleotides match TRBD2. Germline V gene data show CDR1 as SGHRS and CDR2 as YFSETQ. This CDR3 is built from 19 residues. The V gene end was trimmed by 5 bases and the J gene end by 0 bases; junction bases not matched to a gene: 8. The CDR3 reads CASRWTGLAGGANTGELFF. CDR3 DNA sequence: TGCGCCAGCAGGTGGACAGGACTAGCGGGAGGGGCGAACACCGGGGAGCTGTTTTTT.

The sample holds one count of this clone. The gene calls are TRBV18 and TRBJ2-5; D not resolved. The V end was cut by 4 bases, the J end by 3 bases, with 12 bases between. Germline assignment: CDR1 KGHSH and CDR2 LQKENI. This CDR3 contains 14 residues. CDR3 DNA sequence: TGTGCCAGCTCACATCCGACCCAAAAAGAGACCCAGTACTTC. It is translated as CASSHPTQKETQYF.

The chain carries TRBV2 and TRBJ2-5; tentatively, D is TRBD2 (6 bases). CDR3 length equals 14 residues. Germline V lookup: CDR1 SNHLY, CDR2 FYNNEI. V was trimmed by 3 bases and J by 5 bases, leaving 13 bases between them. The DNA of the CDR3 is TGTGCCAGCAGTGAGATGACTAGAGGGGAGACCCAGTACTTC. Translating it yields CASSEMTRGETQYF.

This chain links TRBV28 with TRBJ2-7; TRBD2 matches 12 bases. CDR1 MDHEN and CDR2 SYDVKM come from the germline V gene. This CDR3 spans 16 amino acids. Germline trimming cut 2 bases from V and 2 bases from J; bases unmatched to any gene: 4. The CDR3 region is CASSLLASGRAYEQYF. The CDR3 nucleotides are TGTGCCAGCAGTTTACTCGCTAGCGGGAGGGCCTACGAGCAGTACTTC.

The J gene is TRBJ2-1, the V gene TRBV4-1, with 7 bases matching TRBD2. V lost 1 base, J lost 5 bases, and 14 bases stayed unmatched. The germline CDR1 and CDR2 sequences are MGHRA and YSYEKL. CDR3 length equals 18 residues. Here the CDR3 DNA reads TGCGCCAGCAGCCAAGCGATAATCCAGCGGGGTGCGCACAATGAGCAGTTCTTC. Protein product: CASSQAIIQRGAHNEQFF.